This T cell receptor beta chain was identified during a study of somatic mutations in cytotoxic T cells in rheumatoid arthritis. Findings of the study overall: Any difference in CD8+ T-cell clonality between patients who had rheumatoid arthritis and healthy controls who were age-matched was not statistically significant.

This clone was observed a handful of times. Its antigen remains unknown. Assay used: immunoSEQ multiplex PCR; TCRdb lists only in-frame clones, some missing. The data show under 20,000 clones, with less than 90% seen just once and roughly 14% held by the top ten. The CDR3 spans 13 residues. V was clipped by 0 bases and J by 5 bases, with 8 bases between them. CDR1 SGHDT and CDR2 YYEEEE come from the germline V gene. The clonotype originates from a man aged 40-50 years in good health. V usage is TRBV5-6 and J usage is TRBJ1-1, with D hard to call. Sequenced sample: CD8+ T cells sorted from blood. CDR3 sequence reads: CASSLGAGTEAFF. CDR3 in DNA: TGTGCCAGCAGCTTGGGGGCCGGGACTGAAGCTTTCTTT.